This TCR beta chain was obtained from a study of long-term antiretroviral therapy in people with HIV. Run at survey level, the immunoSEQ assay was version v3.0. Samples were sequenced targeting about 35,000-55,000 T-cell genomes each. TCRdb's table, derived via immunoSEQ multiplex PCR, lists solely in-frame clones and lacks some. The sample has about 11,000 clones, around 81% seen once. Study-wide findings and caveats: Post-ART, diversity grew, though it stayed under transplant donor control levels. There were no data on ART adherence, viral resistance or therapy changes, a gap that limits inferences about post-ART repertoire changes.

Every specimen provided about 1-10 million cryopreserved PBMC before DNA extraction took place. This clone showed up just once. Its specificity is unknown. Trimming stripped 11 bases from V and 4 bases from J, with 17 bases between. CDR1 and CDR2 from the germline V gene are MDHEN and SYDVKM. This CDR3 has 13 residues. The source is a man between 35 and 55 years old with HIV. This specimen was unsorted PBMCs, taken 1.8 years after starting antiretroviral therapy. The gene calls are TRBV28 and TRBJ1-1; the D is unclear. CDR3 amino acids: CAGCRNEGTEAFF. The CDR3 DNA follows: TGTGCCGGGTGTCGGAACGAGGGCACTGAAGCTTTCTTT.